This TCR beta chain was retrieved from a study of T cell responses to AZD1222 COVID-19 vaccine. The CDR3 runs 16 residues. With 5 bases removed from V and 6 bases from J, the gap between germline ends came to 23 bases. Germline V lookup: CDR1 LNHDA, CDR2 SQIVND (reference sequence). Clones were sequenced by immunoSEQ multiplex PCR, and TCRdb holds only the in-frame ones, with some missing. Of about 46,000 clones listed, 70% to 90% are singletons. Pooling of second doses given at about 4 or about 12 weeks was done. V is TRBV19 and J is TRBJ2-7; D possibly corresponds to TRBD1 (6 bases). The sequence came from an adult who received the AZD1222 COVID-19 vaccine. Specimen: peripheral blood, collected 28 days after the second AZD1222 dose. The CDR3 sequence: CASSPPPTGLPFEQYF. The CDR3 region has the DNA TGTGCCAGTAGTCCGCCCCCTACAGGGCTTCCCTTCGAGCAGTACTTC.